The 29 T cell receptor beta chains below all came from one sample that was sequenced in a study of spatial heterogeneity in lung cancer (dated by TCRdb to the late 2010s). The research as a whole found: The tumor nonsynonymous mutation count correlated with the number of expanded alpha and beta TCRs within the tumor.

Reading the label with the study, this specimen's time point is: sample taken at primary tumor resection. Their antigens are not known. The receptor library was made with 5' RACE. The instrument was a NextSeq 500. TCRdb reanalyzed the raw reads on its own, using fastp at Q25 for trimming and MiXCR for clone calling, and kept in-frame beta chains. When rows share a CDR3 protein, they turn into one entry using the most common DNA and genes. The sample table contains 14,000 or so distinct CDR3 sequences; only one count was recorded for 4.7% of them. Around 19% of the sample comes from the top ten. This specimen was lung tumor tissue, taken at surgery. The source is a female donor with early-stage non-small cell lung cancer.

By frequency in the sample, this clonotype is medium-sized. Since the library was made to target alpha chains, this beta chain is a stray read and its abundance is not meaningful. The rearrangement joins TRBV6-5 to TRBJ1-2; D is unclear. This CDR3 region has 13 residues. The germline gives CDR1 MNHEY, CDR2 SVGAGI. Trimming removed 0 bases from V and 3 bases from J, with 5 bases in between. CDR3 sequence: CASSYSEYYGYTF. The CDR3 DNA follows: TGTGCCAGCAGTTACTCAGAATACTATGGCTACACCTTC.

Concerning this clonotype: Because this beta chain is a stray read in a library intended to capture alpha chains, its abundance should not be given much weight. The chain joins TRBV6-1 to TRBJ2-4; D is uncertain. The germline V and J ends were trimmed by 6 bases and 0 bases, with 18 bases remaining between them. The CDR3 is 17 residues long. Per the germline V gene, CDR1 is MNHNS and CDR2 is SASEGT. CDR3 nucleotides: TGTGCCAGCAGCAACTGGGCGCAAGGGATAGCCAAAAACATTCAGTACTTC. This gives the protein CASSNWAQGIAKNIQYF.

Many counts were recorded for this clonotype. Found in a library prepared for alpha chains, this beta chain is an off-target read, and its abundance has little meaning. This chain links TRBV6-6 with TRBJ1-4; no reliable D call. Trimming cost V 10 bases and J 8 bases, with 17 bases left between them. The CDR3 totals 13 residues. CDR1 is MNHNY and CDR2 is SVGAGI in the germline V gene (reference sequence). DNA for the CDR3: TGTGCCACGAATGACGGGATTTGGGAAAAACTGTTTTTT. The encoded protein is CATNDGIWEKLFF.

This clonotype was counted a few times. This beta chain is a stray sequence in a library constructed for alpha chains; its clone size is not meaningful. This sequence joins TRBV5-1 and TRBJ2-7; 9 nucleotides line up with TRBD1. CDR1 is SGHRS, CDR2 YFSETQ, per germline. V gave up 1 base and J gave up 2 bases; unmatched junction bases: 4. CDR3 length: 15 residues. The CDR3 sequence is CASSLSGTGTYEQYF. The CDR3 nucleotides read TGCGCCAGCAGCTTGTCTGGGACAGGGACCTACGAGCAGTACTTC.

In its sample, this clonotype was seen many times. In a library made to pick up alpha chains, this beta chain is a stray read with a size that means little. This chain links TRBV5-1 with TRBJ2-2, with D hard to call. Trimming removed 0 bases from V and 0 bases from J, with 6 bases in between. This CDR3 region has 15 residues. Germline CDR1 and CDR2: SGHRS and YFSETQ. The CDR3 loop is CASSLGAPNTGELFF. CDR3 bases: TGCGCCAGCAGCTTGGGGGCCCCGAACACCGGGGAGCTGTTTTTT.

This clonotype counts as hyperexpanded. This beta chain represents an off-target read in a library built for alpha chains; its size is of limited meaning. The chain is built from TRBV7-3 and TRBJ2-1; D gene uncertain. The V and J ends lost 0 bases and 0 bases respectively, with 9 bases between them. CDR1 is SGHTA and CDR2 is FQGTGA in the germline V gene. CDR3 length: 16 amino acids. CDR3 in amino acids: CASSLTVGPSYNEQFF. The CDR3 coding sequence is TGTGCCAGCAGCTTAACGGTAGGACCCTCCTACAATGAGCAGTTCTTC.

There are many counts of this clonotype. Little can be read into the size of this beta chain, an off-target read in a library designed for alpha chains. The chain has TRBV18 and TRBJ2-5; D is uncertain. Germline CDR1 reads KGHSH; CDR2 reads LQKENI. This CDR3 spans 13 amino acids. V was shortened by 3 bases and J by 2 bases, with 7 bases between the two germline ends. CDR3 protein: CASSPTLQETQYF. The CDR3 DNA sequence: TGTGCCAGCTCACCGACCTTACAAGAGACCCAGTACTTC.

In its sample, this clonotype was seen many times. Found in a library prepared for alpha chains, this beta chain is an off-target read, and its abundance has little meaning. J is TRBJ2-7 and V is TRBV7-2, with 7 bases lining up with TRBD1. This CDR3 spans 15 amino acids. Germline V gene data show CDR1 as SGHTA and CDR2 as FQGNSA. The ends lost 6 bases at V and 6 bases at J; junction bases unmatched: 14. The CDR3 protein is CASRIGSGGDLEQYF. CDR3 DNA: TGTGCCAGCAGAATCGGGTCAGGGGGTGACCTCGAGCAGTACTTC.

The sample holds many counts of this clonotype. The library was prepared for alpha chains; this beta chain is a stray read, so its frequency means little. The rearrangement uses TRBV3-1 and TRBJ2-3; weak D call: TRBD2 (6 bases). The germline V gene has CDR1 LGHDT and CDR2 YNNKEL (reference sequence). This CDR3 spans 13 amino acids. V was shortened by 5 bases and J by 3 bases, with 9 bases between the two germline ends. The CDR3 bases are TGTGCCAGCAGCGAACTAGCTACAGATACGCAGTATTTT. This sequence encodes CASSELATDTQYF.

In its sample, this clonotype was seen many times. As an off-target read in a library built for alpha chains, this beta chain has a frequency of little significance. The chain carries TRBV5-1 and TRBJ1-1; D is perhaps TRBD1 (6 bases). V was cut by 2 bases and J by 8 bases, with 7 bases left in between. The CDR3 extends over 11 amino acids. The germline V gene has CDR1 SGHRS and CDR2 YFSETQ. CDR3 sequence (DNA): TGCGCCAGCAGCTTACAGGGCGAAGCTTTCTTT. It encodes CASSLQGEAFF. Using reference TRBV5-1 and TRBJ1-1 for the parts outside the CDR3, the full variable domain is KAGVTQTPRYLIKTRGQQVTLSCSPISGHRSVSWYQQTPGQGLQFLFEYFSETQRNKGNFPGRFSGRQFSNSRSEMNVSTLELGDSALYLCASSLQGEAFFGQGTRLTVV.

This clonotype occurred many times. The size of this beta chain means little, since it is a stray read in a library made for alpha chains. The gene calls are TRBV6-1 and TRBJ1-2, with D tentatively TRBD1 (5 bases). The CDR3 is 13 residues long. The germline gives CDR1 MNHNS, CDR2 SASEGT. Trimming took 2 bases from V and 4 from J, leaving 8 bases between them. DNA of the CDR3: TGTGCCAGCAGTGAACAGGGTCGCTATGGCTACACCTTC. Translation: CASSEQGRYGYTF.

About this clonotype: This beta chain represents an off-target read in a library built for alpha chains; its size is of limited meaning. The V gene is TRBV11-2, the J gene TRBJ2-1; TRBD1 is a possible D gene (6 bases). V was cut by 0 bases and J by 4 bases, with 10 bases left in between. CDR1 is SGHAT, CDR2 FQNNGV, per germline. The CDR3 is 15 residues long. As DNA, the CDR3 is TGTGCCAGCAGCTTAGACGACAGGTTTTACAATGAGCAGTTCTTC. Encoded protein: CASSLDDRFYNEQFF.

This clonotype was seen at least ten times. This beta chain is off target for a library built for alpha chains, so its abundance means little. The gene calls are TRBV10-2 and TRBJ2-5; D is undetermined. V was shortened by 0 bases and J by 7 bases, with 12 bases between the two germline ends. Per the germline V gene, CDR1 is WSHSY and CDR2 is SAAADI. This CDR3 has 14 amino acids. In DNA form, the CDR3 reads TGCGCCAGCAGTGAGTCCCGTGGGCATGGGACCCAGTACTTC. Amino acid sequence: CASSESRGHGTQYF.

Comments on this clonotype: Little can be read into the size of this beta chain, an off-target read in a library designed for alpha chains. The chain combines TRBV7-2 with TRBJ1-2; D perhaps matches TRBD1 (5 bases). Looked up from germline, CDR1 is SGHTA and CDR2 is FQGNSA. V dropped 4 bases and J dropped 7 bases, with 22 bases sitting between them. The CDR3 is 16 amino acids. This CDR3 is CASSSVDGRGESGYTF. Written as DNA, the CDR3 is TGTGCCAGCAGCTCAGTCGACGGTAGGGGTGAGAGTGGCTACACCTTC.

In its sample, this clonotype was seen many times. For a library built for alpha chains, this beta chain is a stray read; little rests on its size. The V gene is TRBV12-3 or TRBV12-4, the J gene TRBJ2-6; D is perhaps TRBD1 (5 bases). The CDR3 length is 16 residues. Deletions cut 4 bases from V and 0 bases from J, with 10 bases between. DNA for the CDR3: TGTGCCAGCAGTTGGGTTCAGGGCTCTGGGGCCAACGTCCTGACTTTC. This translates into CASSWVQGSGANVLTF.

This clonotype was recorded at least ten times. Since the library was made to target alpha chains, this beta chain is a stray read and its abundance is not meaningful. The V call is TRBV6-1, the J call TRBJ1-1, with unresolved D. Germline CDR1 reads MNHNS; CDR2 reads SASEGT. CDR3 length: 12 amino acids. Trimming left V 5 bases short and J 3 bases short, with 7 bases between. The CDR3 reads CASSRRDTEAFF. CDR3 bases: TGTGCCAGCAGTCGCCGGGACACTGAAGCTTTCTTT.

This clonotype was detected many times. The size of this beta chain means little, since it is a stray read in a library made for alpha chains. The chain couples TRBV9 to TRBJ2-1, with TRBD1 matching 7 bases. CDR1 and CDR2 from the germline V gene are SGDLS and YYNGEE. V was clipped by 4 bases and J by 0 bases; unmatched bases: 10. CDR3 length equals 17 residues. In nucleotides, the CDR3 is TGTGCCAGCAGCATATCCGGACAGGAGAGCTCCTACAATGAGCAGTTCTTC. Its translation: CASSISGQESSYNEQFF.

By sample share, this clonotype is medium-sized. Since the library was made to target alpha chains, this beta chain is a stray read and its abundance is not meaningful. The chain is built from TRBV11-1 and TRBJ2-1; D may correspond to TRBD1 or TRBD2 (6 bases each). The CDR3 runs 13 residues. Trimming took off 4 bases at V and 10 bases at J, with 14 bases between the two ends. From germline, CDR1 is SGHAT and CDR2 FQDESV (reference sequence). The CDR3 bases are TGTGCCAGCAGCTATACGGGGGCGGGGGAGCAGTTCTTC. Protein product: CASSYTGAGEQFF.

For this clonotype: This beta chain slipped into a library made for alpha chains as a stray read, so its size is not meaningful. The V and J genes are TRBV18 and TRBJ1-5, with a tentative D call TRBD1 (5 bases). V was trimmed by 2 bases and J by 4 bases, leaving 12 bases between them. The CDR3 is 15 amino acids. CDR1 and CDR2 (germline): KGHSH, LQKENI. CDR3 sequence reads: CASSPTGTENQPQHF. CDR3 nucleotides: TGTGCCAGCTCACCAACCGGGACGGAAAATCAGCCCCAGCATTTT.

In this sample, this clonotype turned up many times. Because the library targeted alpha chains, this beta chain is an off-target read whose size means little. The chain recombines TRBV28 with TRBJ1-6; 9 nucleotides agree with TRBD1. J was trimmed by 10 bases and V by 7 bases; bases with no gene match: 8. Per germline, CDR1 MDHEN and CDR2 SYDVKM. The CDR3 is 14 residues long. CDR3 nucleotides: TGTGCCAGCATCCAGATGACAGGGGGATCACCCCTCCACTTT. Its protein is CASIQMTGGSPLHF.

The sample holds many counts of this clonotype. This beta chain lies outside the target of a library built for alpha chains; its clone size means little. V and J are TRBV18 and TRBJ2-1; 10 nucleotides align to TRBD2. The CDR3 length is 16 residues. V gave up 4 bases and J gave up 5 bases; unmatched junction bases: 8. Germline V CDR1 and CDR2: KGHSH, LQKENI. CDR3 in amino acids: CASSQNTGTSDNEQFF. For the CDR3, the DNA is TGTGCCAGCTCACAAAATACCGGGACTAGCGACAATGAGCAGTTCTTC.

Ten or more counts support this clonotype. Because the library targeted alpha chains, this beta chain is an off-target read whose size means little. The chain is built from TRBV19 and TRBJ2-2; 15 bases match TRBD2. CDR1 is LNHDA, CDR2 SQIVND, per germline (reference sequence). The CDR3 spans 16 residues. J lost 3 bases, V lost 9 bases, and 5 bases had no gene match. Here the CDR3 reads CASWTSGGAYTGELFF. The CDR3 DNA reads TGTGCCAGCTGGACTAGCGGGGGGGCCTACACCGGGGAGCTGTTTTTT.

By share of the sample, this clonotype is medium-sized. Found in a library prepared for alpha chains, this beta chain is an off-target read, and its abundance has little meaning. For the CDR3, the DNA is TGTGCCAGCAGCTATAGGACAGACTATGGCTACACCTTC. Encoded protein: CASSYRTDYGYTF. The chain couples TRBV6-1 to TRBJ1-2, with D tentatively TRBD1 (6 bases). The V gene lost 6 bases and the J gene lost 3 bases, with 11 bases spanning the gap. Germline V gene sequence: CDR1 MNHNS, CDR2 SASEGT. The CDR3 spans 13 residues.

This clonotype was recorded many times. With the library built for alpha chains, this beta chain is off target and its frequency is not meaningful. DNA for the CDR3: TGCAGTGCTAGTGGCGGGGCCCCAGGAAGCACAGATACGCAGTATTTT. The encoded protein is CSASGGAPGSTDTQYF. The chain employs TRBV20-1 and TRBJ2-3, with a tentative D call TRBD2 (6 bases). Trimming removed 3 bases at V and 0 bases at J, with 16 bases between. The CDR3 length is 16 residues. From germline, CDR1 is DFQATT and CDR2 SNEGSKA (reference sequence).

This clonotype was picked up many times. This beta chain represents an off-target read in a library built for alpha chains; its size is of limited meaning. The V and J genes are TRBV5-6 and TRBJ2-4; D gene ambiguous. The CDR3 loop spans 14 amino acids. Trimming took off 4 bases at V and 4 bases at J, with 12 bases between the two ends. Germline CDR1 reads SGHDT; CDR2 reads YYEEEE. DNA of the CDR3: TGTGCCAGCAGCGGGTGGGGATTTAAAAACATTCAGTACTTC. Protein product: CASSGWGFKNIQYF.

This clonotype was picked up many times. For a library built for alpha chains, this beta chain is a stray read; little rests on its size. V is TRBV10-3 and J is TRBJ1-2; 9 nucleotides match TRBD1. The CDR3 extends over 13 amino acids. Germline CDR1 is ENHRY and CDR2 is SYGVKD. Trimming cost V 6 bases and J 6 bases; bases outside gene matches: 5. In nucleotides, the CDR3 is TGTGCCATCAGCTTACAGGGGGCAGATGGCTACACCTTC. Protein: CAISLQGADGYTF.

This clonotype showed up many times. This beta chain represents an off-target read in a library built for alpha chains; its size is of limited meaning. The rearrangement joins TRBV5-6 to TRBJ2-1; D is unresolved. CDR3 length equals 14 residues. Germline lookup yields CDR1 SGHDT and CDR2 YYEEEE. V was clipped by 4 bases and J by 2 bases, with 10 bases between them. As DNA, the CDR3 is TGTGCCAGCAGCCCGGGTTCGGCCTACAATGAGCAGTTCTTC. Translating it yields CASSPGSAYNEQFF.

There are many counts of this clonotype. This beta chain slipped into a library made for alpha chains as a stray read, so its size is not meaningful. The rearrangement links TRBV3-1 to TRBJ1-6; no reliable D call. The CDR3 is made up of 13 amino acids. Germline V gene sequence: CDR1 LGHDT, CDR2 YNNKEL (reference sequence). V was trimmed by 5 bases and J by 7 bases, leaving 9 bases between them. CDR3 coding DNA: TGTGCCAGCAGCTTGGCCGGGAATTCACCCCTCCACTTT. Translating it yields CASSLAGNSPLHF.

This clonotype was seen repeatedly, ten times or more. This beta chain turned up in a library designed for alpha chains; as an off-target read, its abundance says little. In nucleotides, the CDR3 is TGTGCCAGCGTTCGCCCAACCGGGCCGTCATTTCCCTACTCCTACGAGCAGTACTTC. Translated: CASVRPTGPSFPYSYEQYF. The chain recombines TRBV28 with TRBJ2-7; no clear D. The CDR3 length is 19 residues. Germline assignment: CDR1 MDHEN and CDR2 SYDVKM. Deletions cut 8 bases from V and 0 bases from J, with 29 bases between.